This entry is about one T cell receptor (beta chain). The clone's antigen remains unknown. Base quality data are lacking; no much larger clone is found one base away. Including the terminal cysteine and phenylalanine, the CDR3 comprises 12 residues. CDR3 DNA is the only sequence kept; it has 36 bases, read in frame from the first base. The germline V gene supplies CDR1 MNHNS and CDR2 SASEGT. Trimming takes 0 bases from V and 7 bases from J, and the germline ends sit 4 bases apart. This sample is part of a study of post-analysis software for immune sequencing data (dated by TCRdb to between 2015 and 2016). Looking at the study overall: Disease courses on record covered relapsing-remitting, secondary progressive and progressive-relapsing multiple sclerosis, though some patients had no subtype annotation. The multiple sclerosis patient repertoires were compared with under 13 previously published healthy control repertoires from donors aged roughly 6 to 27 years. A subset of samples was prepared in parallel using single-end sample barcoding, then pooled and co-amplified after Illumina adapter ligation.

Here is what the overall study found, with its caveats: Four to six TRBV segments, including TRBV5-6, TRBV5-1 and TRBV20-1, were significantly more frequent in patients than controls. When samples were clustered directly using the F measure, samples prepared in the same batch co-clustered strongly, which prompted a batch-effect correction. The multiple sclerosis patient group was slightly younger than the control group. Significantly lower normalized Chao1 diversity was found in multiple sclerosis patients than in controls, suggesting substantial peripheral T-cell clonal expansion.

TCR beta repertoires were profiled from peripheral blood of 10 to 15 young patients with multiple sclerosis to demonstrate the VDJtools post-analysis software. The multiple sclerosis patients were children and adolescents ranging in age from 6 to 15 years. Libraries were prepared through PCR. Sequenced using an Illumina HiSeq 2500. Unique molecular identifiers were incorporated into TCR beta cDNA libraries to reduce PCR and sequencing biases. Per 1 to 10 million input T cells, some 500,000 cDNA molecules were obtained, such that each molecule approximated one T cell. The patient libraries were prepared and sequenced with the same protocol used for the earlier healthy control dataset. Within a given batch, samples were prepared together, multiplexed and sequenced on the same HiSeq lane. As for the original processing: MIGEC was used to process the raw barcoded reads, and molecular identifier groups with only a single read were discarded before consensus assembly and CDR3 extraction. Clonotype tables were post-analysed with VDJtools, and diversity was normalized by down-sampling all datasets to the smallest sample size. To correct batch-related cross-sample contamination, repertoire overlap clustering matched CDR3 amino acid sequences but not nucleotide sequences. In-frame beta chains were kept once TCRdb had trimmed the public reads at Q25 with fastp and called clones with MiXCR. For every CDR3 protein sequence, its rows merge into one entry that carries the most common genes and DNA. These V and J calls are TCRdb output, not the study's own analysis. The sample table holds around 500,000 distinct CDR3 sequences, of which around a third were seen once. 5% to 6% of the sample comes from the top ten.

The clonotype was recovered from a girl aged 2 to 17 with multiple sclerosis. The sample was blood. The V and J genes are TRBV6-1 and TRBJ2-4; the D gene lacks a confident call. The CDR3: CASSEAENIQYF. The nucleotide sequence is TGTGCCAGCAGTGAAGCGGAGAACATTCAGTACTTC.